The 16 T cell receptor beta chains in this list originate from one sample, sequenced in a study of OX40 agonist ivuxolimab in advanced cancers. The assay was immunoSEQ multiplex PCR, and TCRdb's table has in-frame clones only and misses some. The sample holds 35,000 to 45,000 clones, 70% to 90% seen once. Specimen: CD4+ or CD8+ T cells sorted from blood, collected in a trial of the OX40 agonist ivuxolimab. These receptors all come from an adult with an advanced solid tumor such as melanoma, head and neck, liver or kidney cancer.

V and J are TRBV18 and TRBJ2-3; D is ambiguous. CDR1 is KGHSH, CDR2 LQKENI, per germline. The CDR3 extends over 11 amino acids. Trimming left V 4 bases short and J 4 bases short, with 3 bases between. The CDR3, as DNA: TGTGCCAGCTCACGTTCAGATACGCAGTATTTT. Translating it yields CASSRSDTQYF.

The chain couples TRBV29-1 to TRBJ1-1; D is unclear. Looked up from germline, CDR1 is SQVTM and CDR2 is ANQGSEA. The CDR3 runs to 10 residues. The V and J ends lost 4 bases and 5 bases respectively, with 5 bases between them. CDR3 nucleotides: TGCAGCGTTGCTCAAACTGAAGCTTTCTTT. This translates into CSVAQTEAFF.

This chain connects TRBV5-1 to TRBJ2-5; D not resolved. Germline lookup yields CDR1 SGHRS and CDR2 YFSETQ. The CDR3 loop spans 12 amino acids. V was trimmed by 0 bases and J by 5 bases, leaving 5 bases between them. The CDR3 here is CASSLADETQYF. The CDR3 DNA reads as TGCGCCAGCAGCTTGGCCGACGAGACCCAGTACTTC.

This clone was counted between two and nine times. The chain joins TRBV10-3 to TRBJ1-1; 9 positions agree with TRBD1. In germline, CDR1 is ENHRY, CDR2 SYGVKD. This CDR3 comprises 13 residues. The V gene end was trimmed by 3 bases and the J gene end by 10 bases; junction bases not matched to a gene: 6. CDR3 bases: TGTGCCATCAGTGATGGGACAGGGATTGGAGCTTTCTTT. Protein product: CAISDGTGIGAFF.

The V gene is TRBV11-3, the J gene TRBJ2-3, with D perhaps TRBD2 (6 bases). The CDR3 is made up of 15 amino acids. Germline V gene sequence: CDR1 SGHNT, CDR2 YENEEA. Between the trimmed V and J ends, which lost 4 bases and 7 bases, there was a span of 18 bases. CDR3 protein: CASSSLGGFGNTQYF. The CDR3 nucleotides are TGTGCCAGCAGCTCGCTTGGGGGGTTCGGGAATACGCAGTATTTT.

The genes are TRBV6-1 and TRBJ2-7; 9 nucleotides align to TRBD2. The CDR3 has 16 residues. Germline CDR1 and CDR2: MNHNS and SASEGT. The J segment lost 2 bases and the V segment lost 4 bases, leaving 9 bases of the junction unmatched. The CDR3 DNA follows: TGTGCCAGCAGTGCCCGGCGAGCGGGAGGAACCTACGAGCAGTACTTC. Amino acid sequence: CASSARRAGGTYEQYF.

The genes are TRBV4-1 and TRBJ1-5; D might be TRBD1 (6 bases). The ends were cut back, 0 bases at V and 2 bases at J, with 11 bases in the middle. Germline-derived CDR1 and CDR2 are MGHRA and YSYEKL. The CDR3 has 16 residues. CDR3 region: CASSQDGGIGNQPQHF. In nucleotides, the CDR3 is TGCGCCAGCAGCCAAGACGGGGGCATCGGCAATCAGCCCCAGCATTTT.

The genes are TRBV27 and TRBJ2-3; tentative D call: TRBD2 (5 bases). Germline values: CDR1 MNHEY, CDR2 SMNVEV (reference sequence). Trimming pared 8 bases from V and 3 bases from J, leaving 15 bases between. This CDR3 region has 14 residues. The CDR3 loop is CASASGVWTDTQYF. The CDR3 region has the DNA TGTGCCAGCGCCTCCGGGGTGTGGACAGATACGCAGTATTTT.

V and J are TRBV10-3 and TRBJ2-2, with unresolved D. V was clipped by 6 bases and J by 10 bases, with 9 bases between them. The CDR3 extends over 11 amino acids. CDR1 is ENHRY and CDR2 is SYGVKD in the germline V gene. This chain's CDR3 is CAIRLDVELFF. The CDR3 DNA follows: TGTGCCATCAGGTTAGATGTGGAGCTGTTTTTT.

The rearrangement uses TRBV4-2 and TRBJ1-4, with TRBD1 matching over 10 bases. This CDR3 contains 17 residues. The germline V gene has CDR1 LGHNA and CDR2 YNFKEQ. The V segment lost 4 bases and the J segment 3 bases; nucleotides outside the gene matches: 8. The CDR3 DNA is TGTGCCAGCAGCCCACAGGGGACAGGGGTTCCTAATGAAAAACTGTTTTTT. Translating gives CASSPQGTGVPNEKLFF.

The chain has TRBV10-2 and TRBJ2-7, with 10 bases aligning to TRBD2. Germline trimming cut 3 bases from V and 3 bases from J; bases unmatched to any gene: 5. The CDR3 loop spans 15 amino acids. CDR1 and CDR2 from the germline V gene are WSHSY and SAAADI. CDR3 region: CASSERAGGVYEQYF. CDR3 nucleotides: TGCGCCAGCAGTGAAAGAGCGGGAGGGGTCTACGAGCAGTACTTC.

This chain links TRBV7-3 with TRBJ2-7; 9 bases map to TRBD1. The V gene end was trimmed by 1 base and the J gene end by 5 bases; junction bases not matched to a gene: 3. The CDR3 contains 14 residues. Germline lookup yields CDR1 SGHTA and CDR2 FQGTGA. This CDR3 reads CASSLKDRGDEQYF. DNA of the CDR3: TGTGCCAGCAGCTTAAAGGACAGGGGAGACGAGCAGTACTTC.

The chain combines TRBV6-5 with TRBJ2-3; 8 nucleotides line up with TRBD2. Germline V gene lookup returns CDR1 MNHEY and CDR2 SVGAGI. V was pared by 3 bases and J by 0 bases, with 5 bases of the junction left unmatched. This CDR3 has 16 residues. The CDR3 sequence is CASSYFPSGSTDTQYF. CDR3 DNA: TGTGCCAGCAGTTATTTTCCTAGCGGGAGCACAGATACGCAGTATTTT.

The chain is built from TRBV10-3 and TRBJ2-7, with TRBD1 matching over 8 bases. The germline gives CDR1 ENHRY, CDR2 SYGVKD. CDR3 length: 14 amino acids. After removal of 5 bases from V and 4 bases from J, the junction contained 7 bases not matched to a gene. The CDR3 spells CAISSRTGRYEQYF. The CDR3 nucleotides are TGTGCCATCAGTTCCCGGACAGGGAGGTACGAGCAGTACTTC.

This chain links TRBV18 with TRBJ2-3, with TRBD2 identical over 9 bases. The CDR3 contains 16 residues. V was pared by 4 bases and J by 3 bases, with 8 bases of the junction left unmatched. The germline CDR1 and CDR2 sequences are KGHSH and LQKENI. CDR3 in DNA: TGTGCCAGCTCACGATCTAGCGGGATCCCAACAGATACGCAGTATTTT. Encoded protein: CASSRSSGIPTDTQYF.

The chain couples TRBV7-6 to TRBJ1-2; possibly TRBD1 for D (6 bases). The CDR3 length is 14 residues. In germline, CDR1 is SGHVS, CDR2 FNYEAQ. V was pared by 6 bases and J by 5 bases, with 16 bases between. CDR3 protein: CASSQGQIGYGYTF. Here the CDR3 DNA reads TGTGCCAGCAGTCAAGGACAGATTGGATATGGCTACACCTTC.